The 23 T cell receptor beta chains presented below share a single source sample, sequenced in a study of identical twins. Via MiXCR, TCRdb re-called the 5' RACE reads, giving one row per CDR3 protein. Counted here are under 900,000 distinct CDR3 sequences, approximately 13% occurring once; the ten biggest clones make up around 1.6%. The same sample was also studied in work on yellow fever vaccine responses in identical twins.

The specimen was PBMCs. The receptor source for this set is a young woman in good health.

This chain uses TRBV5-1 with TRBJ2-1; D might be TRBD1 or TRBD2, each matching 6 bases. This CDR3 comprises 17 residues. The germline V and J ends were trimmed by 4 bases and 1 base, with 18 bases remaining between them. In germline, CDR1 is SGHRS, CDR2 YFSETQ. For the CDR3, the DNA is TGCGCCAGCAGCGAAGGGGGGCTACTAAATTCCTACAATGAGCAGTTCTTC. Protein: CASSEGGLLNSYNEQFF.

There are a few counts of this clonotype. The J gene is TRBJ2-5, the V gene TRBV5-1, with TRBD2 identical over 8 bases. Germline values: CDR1 SGHRS, CDR2 YFSETQ. The CDR3 spans 15 residues. V shed 4 bases and J 5 bases; nucleotides not matched to a gene: 10. Here the CDR3 DNA reads TGCGCCAGCAGCGATCTCGGGGTAGCGGGGGAGACCCAGTACTTC. This translates into CASSDLGVAGETQYF.

This clonotype was observed a handful of times. The rearrangement joins TRBV6-5 to TRBJ2-1, with 8 bases matching TRBD1. The J segment lost 3 bases and the V segment lost 0 bases, leaving 4 bases of the junction unmatched. This CDR3 is 16 amino acids long. Germline values: CDR1 MNHEY, CDR2 SVGAGI. The CDR3 bases are TGTGCCAGCAGTTACTCAGGGACAGGAGACTACAATGAGCAGTTCTTC. Translating it yields CASSYSGTGDYNEQFF.

This clonotype was counted between two and nine times. This chain uses TRBV7-9 with TRBJ1-1, with TRBD1 matching over 7 bases. The CDR3 is made up of 13 amino acids. The trim removed 5 bases at V and 7 bases at J, leaving 7 bases unmatched. Germline CDR1 is SEHNR and CDR2 is FQNEAQ (reference sequence). The CDR3 loop reads CASSPRQGFEAFF. The CDR3, as DNA: TGTGCCAGCAGCCCACGACAGGGCTTTGAAGCTTTCTTT.

This sequence joins TRBV21-1 and TRBJ1-1; the DNA was not compared with TRBD1, the D call given in the table. TRBV21-1 is labeled a pseudogene. The CDR3 spans 15 residues. The CDR3 loop is CASSNVRGENTEAFF. The CDR3 DNA sequence: TGTGCCAGCAGCAATGTTAGGGGGGAGAACACTGAAGCTTTCTTT.

The table lists this clonotype with a few counts. V and J are TRBV5-1 and TRBJ1-2; no definite D call. Germline CDR1 reads SGHRS; CDR2 reads YFSETQ. V was clipped by 0 bases and J by 5 bases, with 8 bases between them. This CDR3 is built from 13 residues. The CDR3 loop is CASSLESVYGYTF. The CDR3 bases are TGCGCCAGCAGCTTGGAATCGGTTTATGGCTACACCTTC.

Ten or more counts support this clonotype. The chain carries TRBV4-1 and TRBJ1-1; D may be TRBD1 (5 bases). The V end was cut by 4 bases, the J end by 0 bases, with 12 bases between. The germline gives CDR1 MGHRA, CDR2 YSYEKL. This CDR3 has 15 residues. Here the CDR3 DNA reads TGCGCCAGCAGCCGTCCAGGGCAACTGAACACTGAAGCTTTCTTT. Its protein product is CASSRPGQLNTEAFF.

This clonotype was observed a few times. The chain recombines TRBV5-5 with TRBJ2-3; weak D call: TRBD2 (6 bases). Germline CDR1 is SGHKS and CDR2 is YYEKEE (reference sequence). V lost 5 bases and J lost 6, with 16 bases in between. This CDR3 is 14 amino acids long. CDR3 DNA sequence: TGTGCCAGCAGTGCGTCGGGGGAAGGGGATACGCAGTATTTT. Encoded protein: CASSASGEGDTQYF.

The V and J genes are TRBV21-1 and TRBJ2-3; no check of the table's D call, TRBD2, against the DNA was made. TRBV21-1 is recorded as a pseudogene. There are 18 residues in the CDR3. The DNA for the CDR3 is TGTGCCAGCAACCTAGGGGGAGGGACAGGGATTAGCACAGATACGCAGTATTTT. As protein: CASNLGGGTGISTDTQYF.

This clonotype was seen only a few times. The chain couples TRBV20-1 to TRBJ1-1, with D unclear. V was shortened by 3 bases and J by 3 bases, with 8 bases between the two germline ends. CDR3 length: 12 amino acids. Germline V gene lookup returns CDR1 DFQATT and CDR2 SNEGSKA (reference sequence). CDR3 residues: CSARSVHTEAFF. The CDR3 DNA follows: TGCAGTGCTAGGTCGGTCCACACTGAAGCTTTCTTT.

The chain is built from TRBV12-3 or TRBV12-4 and TRBJ2-1; TRBD2 matches at 16 bases. The CDR3 sequence is 20 residues long. With V trimmed by 3 bases and J by 4 bases, 12 bases remained unmatched. CDR3: CASSFRLSGLAGGVYNEQFF. The CDR3 nucleotides read TGTGCCAGCAGTTTTAGGTTATCGGGACTAGCGGGAGGGGTATACAATGAGCAGTTCTTC.

V gene TRBV28 combines with J gene TRBJ2-6, with D possibly TRBD2 on 6 matching bases. Germline CDR1 reads MDHEN; CDR2 reads SYDVKM. This CDR3 region has 15 residues. Trimming pared 7 bases from V and 2 bases from J, leaving 12 bases between. CDR3 DNA: TGTGCCAGCACCCCTGGGGGGACTGGGGCCAACGTCCTGACTTTC. Translating it yields CASTPGGTGANVLTF.

CDR3 sequence (DNA): TGCGCCAGCAGCTTGGCGAGGGACCTTAACTATGGCTACACCTTC. This codes for CASSLARDLNYGYTF. This rearrangement joins TRBV5-1 to TRBJ1-2; weak D call: TRBD1 (5 bases). Germline V lookup: CDR1 SGHRS, CDR2 YFSETQ. This CDR3 comprises 15 residues. V lost 0 bases and J lost 1, with 10 bases in between. Based on the CDR3 plus reference TRBV5-1 and TRBJ1-2, the full variable domain is KAGVTQTPRYLIKTRGQQVTLSCSPISGHRSVSWYQQTPGQGLQFLFEYFSETQRNKGNFPGRFSGRQFSNSRSEMNVSTLELGDSALYLCASSLARDLNYGYTFGSGTRLTVV.

This chain joins TRBV7-6 and TRBJ2-2; D is perhaps TRBD1 (6 bases). The CDR3 runs to 17 residues. Germline V lookup: CDR1 SGHVS, CDR2 FNYEAQ. V gave up 5 bases and J gave up 0 bases, with 16 bases separating them. The CDR3 DNA is TGTGCCAGCAGCCGACTCGCCGGGACACCGAACACCGGGGAGCTGTTTTTT. This sequence encodes CASSRLAGTPNTGELFF.

The genes are TRBV3-1 and TRBJ2-5; 12 bases are a match to TRBD2. The germline V gene has CDR1 LGHDT and CDR2 YNNKEL (reference sequence). V dropped 4 bases and J dropped 5; count of bases not matched to a gene: 5. This CDR3 has 15 residues. The CDR3 bases are TGTGCCAGCAGCCGACTAGCGGGAGTTCCCGAGACCCAGTACTTC. This gives the protein CASSRLAGVPETQYF.

The V gene is TRBV11-3, the J gene TRBJ2-1, with a possible D match to TRBD2 (5 bases). The germline gives CDR1 SGHNT, CDR2 YENEEA. This CDR3 has 15 amino acids. Trimming removed 5 bases at V and 9 bases at J, with 20 bases between. The CDR3 loop is CASSPIALRGGEQFF. The CDR3 nucleotides read TGTGCCAGCAGCCCTATAGCCCTTCGAGGAGGTGAGCAGTTCTTC. Full variable domain (outside the CDR3, taken from reference TRBV11-3 and TRBJ2-1): EAGVVQSPRYKIIEKKQPVAFWCNPISGHNTLYWYLQNLGQGPELLIRYENEEAVDDSQLPKDRFSAERLKGVDSTLKIQPAELGDSAVYLCASSPIALRGGEQFFGPGTRLTVL.

The chain carries TRBV2 and TRBJ2-5; D gene uncertain. Trimming removed 3 bases from V and 5 bases from J, with 13 bases in between. The germline V gene encodes CDR1 SNHLY and CDR2 FYNNEI. The CDR3 sequence is 14 residues long. The DNA for the CDR3 is TGTGCCAGCAGTGACTCAACCGTTGTTGAGACCCAGTACTTC. Its protein product is CASSDSTVVETQYF.

This rearrangement joins TRBV18 to TRBJ2-1; 9 bases are a match to TRBD1. CDR3 length: 16 residues. CDR1 is KGHSH, CDR2 LQKENI, per germline. Trimming cost V 3 bases and J 6 bases; bases outside gene matches: 9. The CDR3 DNA follows: TGTGCCAGCTCACCCAGCCGGGACAGGGTGTTCAATGAGCAGTTCTTC. It codes for CASSPSRDRVFNEQFF.

This clonotype was counted between two and nine times. The V call is TRBV15, the J call TRBJ1-2; D call uncertain. The germline gives CDR1 LNHNV, CDR2 YYDKDF (reference sequence). Trimming removed 0 bases from V and 4 bases from J, with 6 bases in between. CDR3 length: 13 amino acids. The CDR3 bases are TGTGCCACCAGCAGAGATCGCAGCTATGGCTACACCTTC. Encoded protein: CATSRDRSYGYTF.

This clonotype was counted a few times. This chain uses TRBV5-1 with TRBJ1-1; D is unresolved. Germline V gives CDR1 SGHRS, CDR2 YFSETQ. V was trimmed by 2 bases and J by 1 base, leaving 15 bases between them. This CDR3 region has 16 residues. CDR3: CASSFRSPGENTEAFF. In DNA form, the CDR3 reads TGCGCCAGCAGCTTCAGATCCCCCGGGGAGAACACTGAAGCTTTCTTT.

The rearrangement uses TRBV14 and TRBJ2-7, with D possibly being TRBD2 (5 bases). The germline V and J ends were trimmed by 3 bases and 3 bases, with 12 bases remaining between them. Germline V gene lookup returns CDR1 SGHDN and CDR2 FVKESK. CDR3 length: 14 amino acids. CDR3 sequence reads: CASSQGLGSYEQYV. The CDR3 coding sequence is TGTGCCAGCAGCCAGGGATTGGGGAGCTACGAGCAGTACGTC.

This clonotype was picked up many times. The V call is TRBV7-8, the J call TRBJ1-5; no definite D call. CDR3 length equals 14 residues. Germline CDR1 reads SGHVS; CDR2 reads FQNEAQ. Trimming stripped 1 base from V and 1 base from J, with 5 bases between. CDR3 DNA sequence: TGTGCCAGCAGCTTAGAGGCCAGCAATCAGCCCCAGCATTTT. Residues: CASSLEASNQPQHF.

There are many counts of this clonotype. J is TRBJ1-6 and V is TRBV6-1; no firm D call. CDR3 size: 15 residues. Germline loops: CDR1 MNHNS, CDR2 SASEGT. V was pared by 4 bases and J by 5 bases, with 12 bases between. Here the CDR3 reads CASSVIMRDNSPLHF. CDR3 nucleotides: TGTGCCAGCAGTGTAATAATGCGGGATAATTCACCCCTCCACTTT.